This T cell receptor beta chain was documented in a study of blood T cell repertoires in COVID-19. At the level of the study: Samples came from the United States, Italy and Spain, spanning acute and convalescent COVID-19.

V lost 6 bases and J lost 0, with 6 bases in between. CDR1 ENHRY and CDR2 SYGVKD come from the germline V gene. The CDR3 has 13 amino acids. As originally analysed: Reference gene primer amplification yielded estimated nucleated cell counts. TCRdb's copy holds only in-frame clones and misses some; the assay was immunoSEQ multiplex PCR. V, J and clone size are taken as reported in that table, and D and trimming were inferred from the DNA itself. Counted here are tens of thousands of clones, about 80% occurring once; the ten biggest clones make up nearly 25%. The receptor's source is a human donor with acute or convalescent COVID-19. The donor label of this sample is uncertain. The V and J genes are TRBV10-3 and TRBJ1-3; a weak D match, TRBD1 (5 bases). Input material: peripheral blood. CDR3 nucleotide sequence: TGTGCCATCAGAGACAGCTCTGGAAACACCATATATTTT. Translated, it gives CAIRDSSGNTIYF.